Included here is one TCR beta chain sequence, with context. These data originate in a study of blood T cell repertoires in COVID-19. V lost 8 bases and J lost 4; bases outside the gene matches: 20. The germline V gene has CDR1 KGHDR and CDR2 SFDVKD. The CDR3 extends over 18 amino acids. The method was immunoSEQ multiplex PCR; TCRdb's version includes in-frame clones alone and lacks a portion of them. The sample contains 350,000 or so clones, less than 90% of which appear only once. Material: PBMCs or T cells enriched from blood (not recorded which). This TCR derives from a woman aged 25-40 years who had recovered from COVID-19. The rearrangement joins TRBV24-1 to TRBJ1-1; TRBD1 aligns across 8 bases. The CDR3 sequence is CATTVTRQGRTRPTEAFF. For the CDR3, the DNA is TGTGCCACCACCGTCACGAGACAGGGGCGTACCAGGCCCACTGAAGCTTTCTTT.